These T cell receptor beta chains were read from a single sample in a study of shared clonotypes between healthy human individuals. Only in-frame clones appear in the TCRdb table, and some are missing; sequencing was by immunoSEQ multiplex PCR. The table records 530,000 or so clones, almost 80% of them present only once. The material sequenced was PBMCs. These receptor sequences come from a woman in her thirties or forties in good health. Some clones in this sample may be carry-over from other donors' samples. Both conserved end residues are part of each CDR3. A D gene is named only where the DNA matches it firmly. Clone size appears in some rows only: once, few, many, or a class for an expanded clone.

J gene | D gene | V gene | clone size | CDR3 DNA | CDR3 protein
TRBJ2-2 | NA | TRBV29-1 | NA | TGCAGCGTTGGGCGGATGGACACCGGGGAGCTGTTTTTT | CSVGRMDTGELFF
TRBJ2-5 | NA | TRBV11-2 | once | TGTGCCAGCAGCAGAGCGAGGGGAGAGACCCAGTACTTC | CASSRARGETQYF
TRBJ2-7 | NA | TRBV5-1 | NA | TGCGCCAGCAGCTTGGGTGGGGGGGCCCGACCGGCTTTGACCTACGAGCAGTACTTC | CASSLGGGARPALTYEQYF
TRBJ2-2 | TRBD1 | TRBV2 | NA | TGTGCCAGCAGCGCAACAGGGGGCGAGTACGGGGAGCTGTTTTTT | CASSATGGEYGELFF
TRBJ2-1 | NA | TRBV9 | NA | TGTGCCAGCAGCGTAGAGTCGGGAGTGTATAATGAGCAGTTCTTC | CASSVESGVYNEQFF
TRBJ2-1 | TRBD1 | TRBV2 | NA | TGTGCCAGCAGTGAGGACAGGGAGCAGTTCTTC | CASSEDREQFF
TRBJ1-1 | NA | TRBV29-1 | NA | TGCAGCGTTGTATCCCAGGGGCTGTGGACTGAAGCTTTCTTT | CSVVSQGLWTEAFF
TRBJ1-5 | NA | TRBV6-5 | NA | TGTGCCAGCAGTTACGGGGGCAATCAGCCCCAGCATTTT | CASSYGGNQPQHF
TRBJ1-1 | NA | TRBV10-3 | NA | TGTGCCATCAGTGAGGGCCAGGGAGTGGCTGAAGCTTTCTTT | CAISEGQGVAEAFF
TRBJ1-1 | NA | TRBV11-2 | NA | TGTGCCAGCAGCTTAAGTAGTCACTTAAGCACTGAAGCTTTCTTT | CASSLSSHLSTEAFF
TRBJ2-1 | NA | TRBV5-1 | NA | TGCGCCAGCGCTACCGAGGGGTACAATGAGCAGTTCTTC | CASATEGYNEQFF
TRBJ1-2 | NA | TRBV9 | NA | TGTGCCAGCAGCGACGAGGACAGCTACTATGGCTACACCTTC | CASSDEDSYYGYTF
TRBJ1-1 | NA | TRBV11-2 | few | TGTGCCAGCAGCTTAGCCAGGGGAGACACTGAAGCTTTCTTT | CASSLARGDTEAFF
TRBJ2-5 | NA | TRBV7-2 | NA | TGTGCCAGCAGCGTCCTGGGACGAGGGGGAGAGACCCAGTACTTC | CASSVLGRGGETQYF
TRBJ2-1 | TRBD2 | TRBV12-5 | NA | TGTGCTAGTGGTTTCCGTGCCCTCCTAGCGGAGAAGCCCCTGAGCTCCTACAATGAGCAGTTCTTC | CASGFRALLAEKPLSSYNEQFF
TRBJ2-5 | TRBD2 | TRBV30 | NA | TGTGCCTGGAGTGACGGGAGGGCCCTCGGGGAGACCCAGTACTTC | CAWSDGRALGETQYF
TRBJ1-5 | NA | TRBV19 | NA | TGTGCCAGTAGTATAGATCTGGAGGGGTATCAGCCCCAGCATTTT | CASSIDLEGYQPQHF
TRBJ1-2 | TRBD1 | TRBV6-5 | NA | TGTGCCAGCACCGACCCCCACAGGGGGCACTATGGCTACACCTTC | CASTDPHRGHYGYTF
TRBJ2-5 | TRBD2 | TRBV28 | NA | TGTGCCAGCAGCCGGGGGGAGACAGAGACCCAGTACTTC | CASSRGETETQYF
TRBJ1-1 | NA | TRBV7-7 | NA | TGTGCCAGTAAGGAGGGGCCTGTAGTTCCCGAAGCTTTCTTT | CASKEGPVVPEAFF
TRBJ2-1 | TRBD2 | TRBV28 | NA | TGTGCCAGCAGTGTGACTAGCGGGACCTACAATGAGCAGTTCTTC | CASSVTSGTYNEQFF
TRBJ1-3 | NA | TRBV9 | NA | TGTGCCAGCAGCGTCAGCGGGGTTCGGACTGGAAACACCATATATTTT | CASSVSGVRTGNTIYF
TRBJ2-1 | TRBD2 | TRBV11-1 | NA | TGTGCCAGCAGCCCCCGGGAGCGGGAGGCCAATGAGCAGTTCTTC | CASSPREREANEQFF
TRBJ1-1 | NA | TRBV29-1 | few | TGCAGCGTTGAAGTGAGCGGAGGGAACACTGAAGCTTTCTTT | CSVEVSGGNTEAFF
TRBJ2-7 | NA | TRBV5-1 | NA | TGCGCCAGCAGCAGCAGGACGGACAGCTCCTACGAGCAGTACTTC | CASSSRTDSSYEQYF
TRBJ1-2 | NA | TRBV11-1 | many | TGTGCCAGCAGCTTAGCAAGCTCTAACTATGGCTACACCTTC | CASSLASSNYGYTF
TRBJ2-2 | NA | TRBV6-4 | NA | TGTGCCAGCAGTGACAGCAGGGGTCCATCCGGCACCGGGGAGCTGTTTTTT | CASSDSRGPSGTGELFF
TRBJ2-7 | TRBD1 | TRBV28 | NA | TGTGCCAGCAGAAGATCCGGGACAGGGGTCTTATACGAGCAGTACTTC | CASRRSGTGVLYEQYF
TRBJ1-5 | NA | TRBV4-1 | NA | TGCGCCAGCAGCCAAGAATCGTTTCAGCCCCAGCATTTT | CASSQESFQPQHF
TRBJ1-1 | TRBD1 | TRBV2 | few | TGTGCCAGCAGTGAGGTGGGACAGTACACTGAAGCTTTCTTT | CASSEVGQYTEAFF
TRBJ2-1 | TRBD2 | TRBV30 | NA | TGTGCCTGGTTACTAGCGGGAGTCGGTGAGCAGTTCTTC | CAWLLAGVGEQFF
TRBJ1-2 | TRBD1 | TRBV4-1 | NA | TGCGCCAGCAGCCAAAGATGGACAGGCGGAGGCTACACCTTC | CASSQRWTGGGYTF
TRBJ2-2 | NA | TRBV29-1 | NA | TGCAGCGTTGAAGAGTTGAGCGCCGGGGAGCTGTTTTTT | CSVEELSAGELFF
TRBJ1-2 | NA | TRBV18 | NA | TGTGCCAGCTCACCAACGGGGGCGAGCTATGGCTACACCTTC | CASSPTGASYGYTF
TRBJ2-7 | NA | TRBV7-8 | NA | TGTGCCAGCAGCTTAGTGTGGGGTAGCTACGAGCAGTACTTC | CASSLVWGSYEQYF
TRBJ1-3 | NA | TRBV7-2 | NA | TGTGCCAGCCAACTCAGTCATGGAAACACCATATATTTT | CASQLSHGNTIYF
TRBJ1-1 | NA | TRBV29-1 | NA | TGCAGCGGCGGACAAACCCGAACGGGCACTGAAGCTTTCTTT | CSGGQTRTGTEAFF
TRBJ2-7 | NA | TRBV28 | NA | TGTGCCAGCACCAGCCCCATTGAACAGCAGTACTTC | CASTSPIEQQYF
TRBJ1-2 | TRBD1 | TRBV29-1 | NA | TGCAGCGTTGGCGAAGGGGGCTATCATGGCTACACCTTC | CSVGEGGYHGYTF
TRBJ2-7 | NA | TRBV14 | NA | TGTGCCAGCAGCCTATCCTACGAGCAGTACTTC | CASSLSYEQYF
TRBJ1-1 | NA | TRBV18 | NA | TGTGCCAGCTCACCAGAGGAAGGGTTGAACACTGAAGCTTTCTTT | CASSPEEGLNTEAFF
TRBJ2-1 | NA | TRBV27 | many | TGTGCCAGCAGGGCGCAGGGTAGCCGTGAGCAGTTCTTC | CASRAQGSREQFF
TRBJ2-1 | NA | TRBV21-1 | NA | TGTGCCAGCAGCAACTTCTGCCTGACCTACAATGAGCAGTTCTTC | CASSNFCLTYNEQFF
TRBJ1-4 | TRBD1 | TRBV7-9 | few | TGTGCCAGCAGCTTAGGAGTCCAGGGGGCGCGAGAAAAACTGTTTTTT | CASSLGVQGAREKLFF
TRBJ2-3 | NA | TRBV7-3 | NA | TGTGCCAGCAGCCTCTGGAGCGCTAGCACAGATACGCAGTATTTT | CASSLWSASTDTQYF
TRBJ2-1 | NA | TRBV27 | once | TGTGCCAGCAGTTTAAGGCAAAACAATGAGCAGTTCTTC | CASSLRQNNEQFF
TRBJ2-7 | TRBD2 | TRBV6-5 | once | TGTGCCAGCAGTCAACTAGCGGGGAGCTCCTACGAGCAGTACTTC | CASSQLAGSSYEQYF
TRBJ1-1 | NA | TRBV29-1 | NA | TGCAGCGTTGTAGTCCGAGAAGCTTTCTTT | CSVVVREAFF
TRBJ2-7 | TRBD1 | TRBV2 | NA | TGTGCCAGCAGTAAAAGGACAGGGGGCTTCAACGAGCAGTACTTC | CASSKRTGGFNEQYF
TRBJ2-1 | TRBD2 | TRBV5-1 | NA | TGCGCCAGCAGCTTGCTACCGGGAGGACCCAATGAGCAGTTCTTC | CASSLLPGGPNEQFF
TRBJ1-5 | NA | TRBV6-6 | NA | TGTGCCAGCAGTTACCTCCGGGATAGCAATCAGCCCCAGCATTTT | CASSYLRDSNQPQHF
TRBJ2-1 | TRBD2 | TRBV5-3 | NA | TGTGCCAGAAGCTTGGGGACTAGCGGGAGAGGCACCTACAATGAGCAGTTCTTC | CARSLGTSGRGTYNEQFF
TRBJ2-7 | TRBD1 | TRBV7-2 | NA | TGTGCCAGCAGCTTCGGGACAGGGGGCTACGAGCAGTACTTC | CASSFGTGGYEQYF
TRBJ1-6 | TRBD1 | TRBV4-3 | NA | TGCGCCAGCAGCCTTTCAGGGGGAACTTCACCCCTCCACTTT | CASSLSGGTSPLHF
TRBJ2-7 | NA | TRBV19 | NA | TGTGCCAGTAGTATTACAGGCGTCTACGAGCAGTACTTC | CASSITGVYEQYF
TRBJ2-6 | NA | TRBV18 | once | TGTGCCAGCTCTGAGGCAGGGGCTGGTGGGGCCAACGTCCTGACTTTC | CASSEAGAGGANVLTF
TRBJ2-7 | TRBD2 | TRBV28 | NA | TGTGCCAGCAGCCTGACTAGCGTCTACGAGCAGTACTTC | CASSLTSVYEQYF
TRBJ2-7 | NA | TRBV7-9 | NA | TGTGCCAGCAGCTTAGGCTTTGGGGGATACGACGAGCAGTACTTC | CASSLGFGGYDEQYF
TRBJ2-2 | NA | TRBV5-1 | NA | TGCGCCAGCAGCCCGGATTCGGTTGGCACCGGGGAGCTGTTTTTT | CASSPDSVGTGELFF
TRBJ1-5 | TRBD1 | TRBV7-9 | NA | TGTGCCAGCAGCAATACAGGGGGCCAGCCCCAGCATTTT | CASSNTGGQPQHF